This TCR beta chain came from a study of CD8+CD57+ T cells in acquired aplastic anemia (dated by TCRdb to between 2018 and 2020). Study-level background: Extracted DNA from sorted CD4+ and CD8+ cells averaged approximately 3 ug, ranging from roughly 0.2 to 30 ug. An average of about 10 million reads for CD4+ cells and approximately 11 million reads for CD8+ cells was obtained from healthy donor samples. Beyond this particular receptor, the publication reports: Between patients and healthy controls, no significant difference in CD8+ Simpson's diversity was found (P=0.060). Fewer than 30 CD8+ CDR3 sequences were found in both patients and controls but appeared to be highly expressed in patients and within the immunodominant clones of the patients.

Profiling of TCR beta VDJ combinations and CDR3 sequences used genomic DNA as the template. TCR repertoire sequencing was run on an Illumina HiSeq 2000. For the original study's pipeline: TRBV/TRBJ rearrangement plots, CDR3 size and DJ length profiles, and Simpson's diversity index were used to evaluate the repertoires. The most abundant DNA sequence in the deep sequencing data was taken as the immunodominant clone. CDR3 amino acid sequences were checked for sharing between subjects and were compared against published repertoires and the VDJdb database. TCRdb trimmed public reads at Q25 via fastp, called clones via MiXCR and kept in-frame beta chains. Duplicate CDR3 protein sequences are folded into a single record with the most common DNA and genes. Here the V and J calls rest on TCRdb's processing, not on the authors' analysis. In this sample the table shows some 170,000 distinct CDR3 sequences, around 45% of which occur a single time. Jointly, the top ten make up about 1.1% of the sample.

The study deep-sequenced TCR repertoires of sorted CD4+ and CD8+ blood T cells from severe aplastic anemia patients and healthy subjects. Ficoll-Paque density gradient centrifugation was used to isolate peripheral blood mononuclear cells. Before DNA extraction, CD4+ and CD8+ T cells were sorted by FACS or by magnetic beads. The CDR1 and CDR2 encoded by the germline V gene are SGDLS and YYNGEE. Inclusive of the bounding cysteine and phenylalanine, the CDR3 is 15 residues long. Only the CDR3 part of the read is kept: 45 bases, read in frame from the first base. V and J are truncated by 0 bases and 1 base respectively, leaving an intervening sequence of 10 bases. In regard to this clonotype: Its antigen is currently not known. The record has no base qualities; no much larger clone is one base away.

Sequenced input: sorted CD4+, CD8+, or CD8+CD57+ T cells (not recorded which) from PBMCs. The rearranged segments are TRBV9 and TRBJ2-5, and the D gene may be TRBD2, 6 bases matching. The sequence derives from a human donor in good health. The sequence in DNA is TGTGCCAGCAGCGTAGAGGGGACTTTCCAAGAGACCCAGTACTTC. This codes for CASSVEGTFQETQYF.